The clone carrying this TCR beta chain was picked up a small number of times. Antigen unknown. This record comes from a study of T cell repertoires in cytomegalovirus infection. Whole-study context: The public TCR beta signatures pointed to both CMV infection and matching HLA type. General study findings and limits: What dominated the ex vivo response were HLA-C-restricted CMV-specific TCR beta clonotypes. Accumulated public TCR beta family frequency recognized individuals carrying CMV together with the relevant HLA.

The ends were cut back, 4 bases at V and 0 bases at J, with 12 bases in the middle. The germline CDR1 and CDR2 sequences are LNHDA and SQIVND (reference sequence). The CDR3 runs 15 residues. TCRdb itself ran the reads through MiXCR, one entry per CDR3 protein. The sample records roughly 990,000 distinct CDR3 sequences, approximately 31% being singletons. The J gene is TRBJ1-1, the V gene TRBV19, with D possibly TRBD1 on 5 matching bases. Sequenced material: cultured CD8+ T cells from PBMCs, taken from culture after CMV antigen stimulation. This TCR derives from a human donor in good health (CMV status not recorded). Some clones in this sample may be carry-over from other donors' samples. CDR3 sequence reads: CASSKGLSLNTEAFF. In DNA form, the CDR3 reads TGTGCCAGTAGTAAGGGACTATCCCTGAACACTGAAGCTTTCTTT.